Below are 20 T cell receptor beta chains sequenced from a single sample in a study of shared clonotypes between healthy human individuals (dated by TCRdb to 2018 to 2021). CD8 naive samples were obtained by positive selection for CCR7 among CD45RO-negative cells, yielding a CD45RA+CCR7+ population from which TemRA cells were excluded. The library came from the immunoSEQ multiplex PCR assay. The source is immuneACCESS, and TCRdb retained only in-frame sequences with V and J called. Part of the clones is not carried over; for the studies checked, unresolved V genes explain less than half of this, and the remainder is unexplained. The sample yields about 2.1 million clones; 90% to 95% were counted once. The ten top clones hold roughly 1.7% of the sample. The sample comprised naive CD8+ T cells from PBMCs. This specimen's cell subset or site label, per the study, means: CD45RA+CCR7+. These receptors all stem from a man younger than 35 in good health. Some clones in this sample may be carry-over from other donors' samples.

The J gene is TRBJ1-5, the V gene TRBV19; TRBD1 agrees at 7 bases. The CDR3 is made up of 14 amino acids. CDR1 is LNHDA, CDR2 SQIVND, per germline (reference sequence). Trimming took 10 bases from V and 7 from J; bases not matched to a gene: 13. Here the CDR3 DNA reads TGTGCCACCGGGACAGCCGAACGTACCCAGCCCCAGCATTTT. It yields the protein CATGTAERTQPQHF.

The chain recombines TRBV6-5 with TRBJ1-1; D is unresolved. The V and J ends lost 7 bases and 8 bases respectively, with 20 bases between them. From germline, CDR1 is MNHEY and CDR2 SVGAGI. The CDR3 consists of 14 residues. The chain's CDR3 is CASTAEGPSREAFF. The CDR3, as DNA: TGTGCCAGCACCGCGGAGGGCCCCAGTCGGGAAGCTTTCTTT.

The chain recombines TRBV7-9 with TRBJ1-2; maybe TRBD1 (5 bases). Germline V CDR1 and CDR2: SEHNR, FQNEAQ (reference sequence). V lost 5 bases, J lost 3 bases, and 16 bases lay in between. The CDR3 is 15 residues long. The CDR3 is CASSGERGGDYGYTF. The CDR3 DNA reads TGTGCCAGCAGCGGAGAGCGGGGGGGAGACTATGGCTACACCTTC. The whole variable domain, filled in from reference TRBV7-9 and TRBJ1-2, reads DTGVSQNPRHKITKRGQNVTFRCDPISEHNRLYWYRQTLGQGPEFLTYFQNEAQLEKSRLLSDRFSAERPKGSFSTLEIQRTEQGDSAMYLCASSGERGGDYGYTFGSGTRLTVV.

In its sample, this clone was seen once. The chain carries TRBV27 and TRBJ1-4; the match to TRBD1 covers 7 bases. This CDR3 spans 17 amino acids. Germline loops: CDR1 MNHEY, CDR2 SMNVEV (reference sequence). V lost 6 bases and J lost 0; bases outside the gene matches: 10. The CDR3 nucleotides read TGTGCCAGCAGCCCGGGGAAACAGGGGCCAACTAATGAAAAACTGTTTTTT. Protein sequence: CASSPGKQGPTNEKLFF.

CDR3 sequence reads: CASSELGEGVDEKLFF. DNA of the CDR3: TGTGCCAGCAGTGAACTTGGGGAGGGAGTAGACGAAAAACTGTTTTTT. This chain uses TRBV2 with TRBJ1-4; D remains ambiguous. There are 16 residues in the CDR3. V shed 2 bases and J shed 8 bases, with 18 bases lying between them. CDR1 is SNHLY, CDR2 FYNNEI, per germline. Drawing the rest from reference TRBV2 and TRBJ1-4, the complete variable domain is EPEVTQTPSHQVTQMGQEVILRCVPISNHLYFYWYRQILGQKVEFLVSFYNNEISEKSEIFDDQFSVERPDGSNFTLKIRSTKLEDSAMYFCASSELGEGVDEKLFFGSGTQLSVL.

The chain employs TRBV7-8 and TRBJ1-2, with D tentatively TRBD1 (6 bases). Trimming took off 1 base at V and 0 bases at J, with 9 bases between the two ends. The CDR3 loop spans 15 amino acids. Germline V CDR1 and CDR2: SGHVS, FQNEAQ. CDR3 sequence: CASSLGRTANYGYTF. DNA of the CDR3: TGTGCCAGCAGCTTAGGCCGGACAGCTAACTATGGCTACACCTTC.

CDR3: CASRSGYYTGELFF. For the CDR3, the DNA is TGTGCAAGTCGCTCGGGTTATTACACCGGGGAGCTGTTTTTT. The chain recombines TRBV12-2 with TRBJ2-2; the table's D call, TRBD2, has no DNA check behind it. TRBV12-2 is labeled a pseudogene. The CDR3 is 14 residues long.

The chain links TRBV4-2 to TRBJ1-2; tentatively, D is TRBD1 (5 bases). The CDR3 totals 18 residues. Germline loops: CDR1 LGHNA, CDR2 YNFKEQ. V was trimmed by 0 bases and J by 5 bases, leaving 22 bases between them. In DNA, the CDR3 is TGTGCCAGCAGCCAAGAAGGGGTCCAGATGAGTAGGTTTTATGGCTACACCTTC. Translating gives CASSQEGVQMSRFYGYTF.

CDR3 DNA sequence: TGTGCCAGCAGTTTAGGTGTGTCGACAGCCCTTGCCTCCTACGAGCAGTACTTC. As protein: CASSLGVSTALASYEQYF. The chain is built from TRBV28 and TRBJ2-7, with D perhaps TRBD1 (5 bases). Germline CDR1 MDHEN, CDR2 SYDVKM. This CDR3 spans 18 amino acids. Trimming pared 2 bases from V and 0 bases from J, leaving 20 bases between.

This chain joins TRBV6-1 and TRBJ1-2; 8 positions match TRBD1. The CDR3 is 14 residues long. V lost 1 base to trimming and J lost 5 bases; unmatched junction nucleotides: 3. Germline values: CDR1 MNHNS, CDR2 SASEGT. CDR3: CASSEGQGWYGYTF. The CDR3 DNA follows: TGTGCCAGCAGTGAAGGACAGGGGTGGTATGGCTACACCTTC.

The chain links TRBV11-3 to TRBJ2-7; TRBD1 aligns across 7 bases. Trimming at V came to 5 bases and at J to 3 bases, leaving 4 bases not matched to a gene. The CDR3 runs 13 residues. Germline CDR1 reads SGHNT; CDR2 reads YENEEA. This chain's CDR3 is CASSRDRYYEQYF. The CDR3 nucleotides are TGTGCCAGCAGCCGGGACAGATACTACGAGCAGTACTTC.

The rearrangement links TRBV28 to TRBJ2-1; D may be TRBD2 (6 bases). The germline V and J ends were trimmed by 3 bases and 2 bases, with 11 bases remaining between them. This CDR3 has 15 residues. From germline, CDR1 is MDHEN and CDR2 SYDVKM. The CDR3 DNA is TGTGCCAGCAGTTTCGGGGACTCCGCCTACAATGAGCAGTTCTTC. Translation: CASSFGDSAYNEQFF.

Regarding this clone: The sample carries other DNA sequences with the same CDR3. The J gene is TRBJ2-2, the V gene TRBV28; 7 bases are shared with TRBD1. V was clipped by 5 bases and J by 1 base; unmatched bases: 4. The CDR3 is 15 residues long. The germline V gene encodes CDR1 MDHEN and CDR2 SYDVKM. The CDR3 is CASSPWTGNTGELFF. The CDR3, as DNA: TGTGCCAGCAGTCCGTGGACAGGGAACACCGGGGAGCTGTTTTTT.

V and J are TRBV28 and TRBJ2-7; 7 nucleotides match TRBD1. Germline-derived CDR1 and CDR2 are MDHEN and SYDVKM. The V gene end was trimmed by 6 bases and the J gene end by 2 bases; junction bases not matched to a gene: 13. CDR3 length equals 16 residues. CDR3 loop: CASRPTPGQLTYEQYF. The CDR3 region has the DNA TGTGCCAGCAGGCCGACCCCGGGACAGCTTACCTACGAGCAGTACTTC.

The chain uses TRBV4-1 and TRBJ2-5; TRBD1 or TRBD2 may be the D gene (5 bases each). There are 16 residues in the CDR3. The germline V gene has CDR1 MGHRA and CDR2 YSYEKL. V was shortened by 1 base and J by 5 bases, with 17 bases between the two germline ends. CDR3 nucleotide sequence: TGCGCCAGCAGCCAAGGGCCGGGGCGTCAAACGGAGACCCAGTACTTC. It specifies CASSQGPGRQTETQYF.

The chain carries TRBV13 and TRBJ1-1; D possibly corresponds to TRBD1 (6 bases). V gave up 4 bases and J gave up 5 bases, with 17 bases separating them. CDR1 is PRHDT, CDR2 FYEKMQ, per germline (reference sequence). The CDR3 is made up of 15 amino acids. The CDR3 reads CASSSPSQGWTEAFF. Here the CDR3 DNA reads TGTGCCAGCAGCTCCCCCAGCCAGGGGTGGACTGAAGCTTTCTTT.

The V gene is TRBV7-8, the J gene TRBJ2-1; D unresolved. Germline V gene sequence: CDR1 SGHVS, CDR2 FQNEAQ. Trimming left V 5 bases short and J 4 bases short, with 9 bases between. The CDR3 has 13 amino acids. Here the CDR3 DNA reads TGTGCCAGCAGCCTCCGCCTTTACAATGAGCAGTTCTTC. Translating gives CASSLRLYNEQFF.

The chain links TRBV5-1 to TRBJ2-7, with 7 bases aligning to TRBD1. CDR3 length: 16 amino acids. The V and J ends lost 4 bases and 2 bases, in that order; junction bases with no gene match: 12. The germline gives CDR1 SGHRS, CDR2 YFSETQ. In DNA form, the CDR3 reads TGCGCCAGCAGCGCACCCCTTGCAGGGGGACCCTACGAGCAGTACTTC. It codes for CASSAPLAGGPYEQYF.

In the case of this clone: The sample holds other DNA sequences that translate to the same CDR3. This chain connects TRBV6-5 to TRBJ1-1; no reliable D call. Germline V gene sequence: CDR1 MNHEY, CDR2 SVGAGI. CDR3 length equals 14 residues. Trimming stripped 2 bases from V and 1 base from J, with 8 bases between. The CDR3 region is CASSYLEGNTEAFF. The CDR3 DNA sequence: TGTGCCAGCAGTTACCTTGAGGGGAACACTGAAGCTTTCTTT.

The gene calls are TRBV27 and TRBJ2-6, with D perhaps being TRBD1 or TRBD2 (5 bases each). Trimming removed 5 bases at V and 1 base at J, with 15 bases between. The CDR3 has 17 amino acids. Germline V gene data show CDR1 as MNHEY and CDR2 as SMNVEV (reference sequence). CDR3 sequence: CASSQILWGSGANVLTF. The CDR3 DNA follows: TGTGCCAGCAGTCAGATTTTATGGGGGTCTGGGGCCAACGTCCTGACTTTC.